Listed below are T cell receptor beta chains from one sample, sequenced in a study of pediatric ulcerative colitis. Profiled with immunoSEQ multiplex PCR; TCRdb holds only in-frame clones, not every one. This sample yields approximately 30,000 clones, of which approximately 82% are seen a single time; approximately 4.5% belongs to the top ten. What was sequenced was blood. Receptors were obtained from a boy aged 5-17 years with severe ulcerative colitis. Each CDR3 is given with its conserved first and last residue. D genes are given only for firm matches. Only part of the rows carry a size: once, few, many, or a class if the clone is expanded.

size: once; D: .; length: 14; V: TRBV19; J: TRBJ1-2; DNA: TGTGCCAGTAGTCCCCAGGGCCGCTCTTATGGCTACACCTTC; CDR3: CASSPQGRSYGYTF
size: .; D: .; length: 15; V: TRBV9; J: TRBJ1-4; DNA: TGTGCCAGCAGCCCCGCGGGGTCCGGGGGTGAAAAACTGTTTTTT; CDR3: CASSPAGSGGEKLFF
size: few; D: .; length: 14; V: TRBV6-6; J: TRBJ1-6; DNA: TGTGCCAGCAGTCCCCAGGGTCCCCATTCACCCCTCCACTTT; CDR3: CASSPQGPHSPLHF
size: once; D: .; length: 15; V: TRBV7-2; J: TRBJ2-6; DNA: TGTGCCAGCAGCTTATCGAGCTCTGGGGCCAACGTCCTGACTTTC; CDR3: CASSLSSSGANVLTF
size: .; D: TRBD1; length: 14; V: TRBV6-5; J: TRBJ2-5; DNA: TGTGCCAGCAGTTACGGGACAGGGGTCGAGACCCAGTACTTC; CDR3: CASSYGTGVETQYF
size: .; D: .; length: 16; V: TRBV4-1; J: TRBJ1-4; DNA: TGCGCCAGCAGCCAAGCGGGACGGACCGCTAATGAAAAACTGTTTTTT; CDR3: CASSQAGRTANEKLFF
size: .; D: TRBD2; length: 17; V: TRBV4-3; J: TRBJ2-2; DNA: TGCGCCAGCAGCCAAGATCCGGCGGGGGGAAACACCGGGGAGCTGTTTTTT; CDR3: CASSQDPAGGNTGELFF
size: .; D: .; length: 12; V: TRBV30; J: TRBJ1-3; DNA: TGTGCCTGGAAACTCTCTGGAAACACCATATATTTT; CDR3: CAWKLSGNTIYF
size: .; D: TRBD1; length: 16; V: TRBV27; J: TRBJ1-2; DNA: TGTGCCAGCAGTTCGTCGACAGGGGGAACGAACTATGGCTACACCTTC; CDR3: CASSSSTGGTNYGYTF
size: .; D: .; length: 16; V: TRBV29-1; J: TRBJ2-1; DNA: TGCAGCGTTGCCTTGGGGACAACTGGACCCTTGAGTGAGCAGTTCTTC; CDR3: CSVALGTTGPLSEQFF
size: once; D: TRBD1; length: 14; V: TRBV6-5; J: TRBJ2-3; DNA: TGTGCCAGCAGTTATGGACAGGGTGGAGATACGCAGTATTTT; CDR3: CASSYGQGGDTQYF